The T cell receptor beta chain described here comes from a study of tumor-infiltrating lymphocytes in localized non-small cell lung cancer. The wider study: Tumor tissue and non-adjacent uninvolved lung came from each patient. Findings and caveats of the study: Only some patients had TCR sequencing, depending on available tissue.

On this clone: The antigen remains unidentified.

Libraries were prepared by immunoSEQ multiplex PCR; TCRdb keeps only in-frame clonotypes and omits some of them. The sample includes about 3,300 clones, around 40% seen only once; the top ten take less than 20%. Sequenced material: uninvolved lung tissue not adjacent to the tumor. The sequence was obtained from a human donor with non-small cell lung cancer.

CDR3 amino acids: CASSVLWPSSYNEQFF. CDR3 DNA: TGTGCCAGCAGCGTATTATGGCCGTCCTCCTACAATGAGCAGTTCTTC. This rearrangement joins TRBV9 to TRBJ2-1; no firm D call. CDR3 length equals 16 residues. V lost 1 base to trimming and J lost 0 bases, with 11 bases between them. From germline, CDR1 is SGDLS and CDR2 YYNGEE.